These T cell receptor beta chains were read from a single sample in a study of T cell repertoires in cytomegalovirus infection. TCRdb called the reads again in MiXCR, with one record for every CDR3 protein. The sample records over 100,000 distinct CDR3 sequences, 16% being singletons. Input material: PBMCs. All receptors come from a human donor in good health (CMV status not recorded). Some clones in this sample may be carry-over from other donors' samples. Each CDR3 is given with its conserved first and last residue. A D gene is named only where the DNA matches it firmly. Only some rows state a clone size, as once, few, many or a class for expanded clones.

d_call,v_call,j_call,clone_size,cdr3_aa,cdr3_nt
TRBD2,TRBV7-2,TRBJ2-7,many,CASSRRSGGSTYEQYF,TGTGCCAGCAGCCGTAGGAGCGGGGGGTCGACCTACGAGCAGTACTTC
NA,TRBV7-2,TRBJ1-5,many,CASSLAAHNQPQHF,TGTGCCAGCAGCTTAGCCGCCCACAATCAGCCCCAGCATTTT
TRBD1,TRBV29-1,TRBJ2-3,few,CSVDLGQGGDTQYF,TGCAGCGTTGACCTGGGACAGGGAGGAGATACGCAGTATTTT
NA,TRBV4-1,TRBJ1-5,few,CASSQESQGQPQHF,TGCGCCAGCAGCCAAGAGTCTCAAGGTCAGCCCCAGCATTTT
NA,TRBV27,TRBJ2-5,NA,CASSFSPSGETQYF,TGTGCCAGCAGTTTCAGTCCATCAGGCGAGACCCAGTACTTC
TRBD2,TRBV11-2,TRBJ2-5,medium-sized,CASSPWAGDSQETQYF,TGTGCCAGCAGCCCCTGGGCGGGAGATTCCCAAGAGACCCAGTACTTC
NA,TRBV6-1,TRBJ2-6,few,CASSSSSGANVLTF,TGTGCCAGCAGTTCTAGCTCTGGGGCCAACGTCCTGACTTTC
NA,TRBV28,TRBJ1-6,NA,CASSFRRGNSPLHF,TGTGCCAGCAGTTTTCGCCGGGGAAATTCACCCCTCCACTTT
NA,TRBV29-1,TRBJ2-5,few,CSAEGGSGTQYF,TGCAGCGCCGAGGGGGGTTCGGGGACCCAGTACTTC
NA,TRBV29-1,TRBJ1-3,NA,CSVARSSGNTIYF,TGCAGCGTTGCTCGGAGCTCTGGAAACACCATATATTTT
TRBD1,TRBV18,TRBJ2-7,few,CASSPQGQGVYEQYF,TGTGCCAGCTCACCTCAGGGACAGGGGGTCTACGAGCAGTACTTC
TRBD2,TRBV9,TRBJ2-5,NA,CASSARLAGDQETQYF,TGTGCCAGCAGCGCCCGACTAGCGGGGGACCAAGAGACCCAGTACTTC
TRBD1,TRBV18,TRBJ1-2,NA,CASSPPGQGNDGYTF,TGTGCCAGCTCACCACCCGGACAGGGTAACGATGGCTACACCTTC
NA,TRBV7-4,TRBJ1-1,once,CASSPRESTEAFF,TGTGCCAGCAGCCCCCGGGAAAGTACTGAAGCTTTCTTT
NA,TRBV5-1,TRBJ1-4,NA,CASSLDGGDDEKLFF,TGCGCCAGCAGCTTGGACGGGGGCGATGATGAAAAACTGTTTTTT
NA,TRBV5-1,TRBJ2-7,NA,CASSLARDPGKQYF,TGCGCCAGCAGCTTGGCGCGGGACCCTGGGAAGCAGTACTTC
NA,TRBV19,TRBJ1-2,few,CASMKEANPNYGYTF,TGTGCCAGTATGAAGGAAGCTAATCCTAACTATGGCTACACCTTC
TRBD2,TRBV7-2,TRBJ2-1,many,CASSYGLAAYNEQFF,TGTGCCAGCAGCTACGGACTAGCGGCTTACAATGAGCAGTTCTTC
NA,TRBV29-1,TRBJ2-6,many,CSVESGANVLTF,TGCAGCGTTGAATCTGGGGCCAACGTCCTGACTTTC
NA,TRBV20-1,TRBJ2-3,NA,CSARTIRGATSSTDTQYF,TGCAGTGCCAGGACGATACGGGGGGCCACCTCTAGCACAGATACGCAGTATTTT
NA,TRBV12-5,TRBJ1-1,NA,CASGLGGIGEAFF,TGTGCTAGTGGTTTAGGGGGTATTGGTGAAGCTTTCTTT
NA,TRBV2,TRBJ2-7,many,CASRGQGRYEQYF,TGTGCCAGCAGGGGGCAGGGTCGCTACGAGCAGTACTTC
NA,TRBV20-1,TRBJ2-5,NA,CSALEGARNQETQYF,TGCAGTGCCCTAGAGGGCGCCCGAAATCAAGAGACCCAGTACTTC
NA,TRBV7-8,TRBJ1-5,many,CASSPDRNYQPQHF,TGTGCCAGCAGCCCCGACAGGAATTATCAGCCCCAGCATTTT
NA,TRBV12-3/TRBV12-4,TRBJ1-1,many,CASTRGGYTEAFF,TGTGCCAGCACCCGGGGCGGTTACACTGAAGCTTTCTTT
TRBD2,TRBV6-2/TRBV6-3,TRBJ2-1,many,CASSYPRDYVNNEQFF,TGTGCCAGCAGTTACCCCCGGGACTACGTAAACAATGAGCAGTTCTTC
TRBD1,TRBV5-1,TRBJ1-2,NA,CASTTGQGSFNYGYTF,TGCGCCAGCACCACGGGACAGGGGTCCTTTAACTATGGCTACACCTTC
NA,TRBV7-3,TRBJ2-3,many,CASSLTGRPSTDTQYF,TGTGCCAGCAGCTTAACTGGCAGGCCGAGCACAGATACGCAGTATTTT
NA,TRBV2,TRBJ2-2,NA,CASSEMAPTNTGELFF,TGTGCCAGCAGTGAAATGGCTCCCACGAACACCGGGGAGCTGTTTTTT
TRBD2,TRBV5-1,TRBJ2-5,few,CASSVGGGAVGETQYF,TGCGCCAGCAGTGTCGGCGGGGGGGCCGTTGGAGAGACCCAGTACTTC
NA,TRBV9,TRBJ2-1,NA,CASTAGQGMGEQFF,TGTGCCAGCACCGCGGGGCAGGGGATGGGTGAGCAGTTCTTC
TRBD1,TRBV18,TRBJ1-2,few,CASSPDRVNYGYTF,TGTGCCAGCTCACCCGACAGGGTTAACTATGGCTACACCTTC
TRBD2,TRBV2,TRBJ2-2,NA,CASQGTINTGELFF,TGTGCCAGCCAAGGGACTATTAACACCGGGGAGCTGTTTTTT
NA,TRBV12-5,TRBJ2-3,few,CASGPSPTDTQYF,TGTGCTAGTGGCCCCTCTCCCACAGATACGCAGTATTTT
TRBD1,TRBV29-1,TRBJ1-5,NA,CSATGTGSDQPQHF,TGCAGCGCTACCGGGACAGGATCCGATCAGCCCCAGCATTTT
NA,TRBV2,TRBJ2-7,many,CASSAAGVHEQYF,TGTGCCAGCAGTGCGGCCGGGGTCCACGAGCAGTACTTC
TRBD2,TRBV6-2/TRBV6-3,TRBJ2-7,few,CASSYSTSGSGEQYF,TGTGCCAGCAGTTACTCGACTAGCGGGTCGGGCGAGCAGTACTTC
NA,TRBV7-8,TRBJ2-3,many,CASSLGGDGTDTQYF,TGTGCCAGCAGCTTAGGGGGGGACGGCACAGATACGCAGTATTTT
NA,TRBV7-2,TRBJ1-1,NA,CTSSSQGLQNTEAFF,TGTACCAGCAGCTCGCAGGGTCTCCAGAACACTGAAGCTTTCTTT
NA,TRBV28,TRBJ1-1,NA,CASSFLSQGNLVEAFF,TGTGCCAGCAGTTTCCTCTCTCAGGGTAACCTAGTGGAAGCTTTCTTT
NA,TRBV10-3,TRBJ1-1,NA,CAISQTDYTEAFF,TGTGCCATCAGCCAGACGGACTACACTGAAGCTTTCTTT
TRBD2,TRBV7-3,TRBJ2-2,NA,CASSSRLARPNTGELFF,TGTGCCAGCAGCTCGCGACTAGCGAGACCGAACACCGGGGAGCTGTTTTTT
NA,TRBV30,TRBJ2-7,few,CAYGGRIYEQYF,TGTGCCTACGGGGGCAGAATTTACGAGCAGTACTTC
NA,TRBV29-1,TRBJ1-2,few,CSVEENRAGYTF,TGCAGCGTTGAGGAGAACAGGGCTGGCTACACCTTC